A selection of T cell receptor beta chains follows, all from one sample in a study of OX40 agonist ivuxolimab in advanced cancers. This table comes from immunoSEQ multiplex PCR, and its TCRdb copy is limited to in-frame clones, with some not included. The table has some 19,000 clones, roughly nine tenths seen once; the top ten hold approximately 50%. Sample: CD4+ or CD8+ T cells sorted from blood, taken in a trial of the OX40 agonist ivuxolimab. All receptors come from an adult with an advanced solid tumor such as melanoma, head and neck, liver or kidney cancer. Each CDR3 is given with its conserved first and last residue. D genes are given only for firm matches. Only some rows state a clone size, as once, few, many or a class for expanded clones.

CDR3nt	CDR3aa	d_gene	v_gene	j_gene	abundance
TGTGCCAGCAGCTTAGCGGGGGTGCGAGAGACCCAGTACTTC	CASSLAGVRETQYF	-	TRBV11-2	TRBJ2-5	-
TGTGCCAGCGCCTCCTCGGGGAACGAGCAGTTCTTC	CASASSGNEQFF	-	TRBV27	TRBJ2-1	-
TGCGCCAGCGGGGCTAGCGGGAGTTACGAGCAGTACTTC	CASGASGSYEQYF	TRBD2	TRBV4-3	TRBJ2-7	-
TGTGCCAGCAGCTTACTCCCCAGGAAGGGACGCGAGCAGTACTTC	CASSLLPRKGREQYF	-	TRBV7-2	TRBJ2-7	-
TGTGCCAGCGGACTAGCGGAAGACAATGAGCAGTTCTTC	CASGLAEDNEQFF	TRBD2	TRBV9	TRBJ2-1	-
TGTGCCACCAGCAGGCCGGGCCGTGGCGAGCAGTACTTC	CATSRPGRGEQYF	-	TRBV15	TRBJ2-7	-
TGTGCCAGCAGCCGGACTATTTACAATGAGCAGTTCTTC	CASSRTIYNEQFF	-	TRBV14	TRBJ2-1	once
TGTGCCAGCAGTCTAGCGGCACAAGAGACCCAGTACTTC	CASSLAAQETQYF	TRBD2	TRBV6-1	TRBJ2-5	few
TGTGCCAGCAGCCCTGGCACAGATACGCAGTATTTT	CASSPGTDTQYF	-	TRBV7-9	TRBJ2-3	-
TGTGCCACCAGCAGAGCGGGACCGCTTAATGAAAAACTGTTTTTT	CATSRAGPLNEKLFF	-	TRBV15	TRBJ1-4	once